This T cell receptor beta chain was documented in a study of blood T cell repertoires in COVID-19. Authors' processing steps: Reference gene primer amplification gave nucleated cell count estimates. The data were produced by immunoSEQ multiplex PCR, yet TCRdb's version contains in-frame clones alone and is incomplete. V, J and clone size are taken as reported in that table, and D and trimming were inferred from the DNA itself. The repertoire includes 90,000 to 120,000 clones, 80% to 90% of them detected once, and less than 40% sits in the top ten. The V gene lost 10 bases and the J gene lost 1 base, with 10 bases spanning the gap. CDR1 is LNHDA, CDR2 SQIVND, per germline (reference sequence). CDR3 length: 12 amino acids.

The sequence came from an elderly woman with acute or convalescent COVID-19. The chain uses TRBV19 and TRBJ1-1; D is perhaps TRBD1 (6 bases). Sequencing was carried out using peripheral blood. CDR3 bases: TGTGCCACCTCCAGGGGGAACACTGAAGCTTTCTTT. As protein: CATSRGNTEAFF.